This T cell receptor (beta chain) is drawn from a study of OX40 agonist ivuxolimab in advanced cancers. Study background: The drug used for patients, ivuxolimab, was an agonistic anti-OX40 (CD134) antibody. In this trial design, patients received ivuxolimab intravenously at 0.01 to 10 mg/kg every 2 weeks.

Study-wide results and limits: Some patients who did not respond also had low normalized T-cell clonal expansion.

The assay was immunoSEQ multiplex PCR, and TCRdb's table has in-frame clones only and misses some. The sample holds tens of thousands of clones, approximately 92% seen once. In regard to this clone: Its antigen is unidentified.

This sequence originates from an adult with an advanced solid tumor such as melanoma, head and neck, liver or kidney cancer. The source was CD4+ or CD8+ T cells sorted from blood, collected in a trial of the OX40 agonist ivuxolimab.

CDR3 DNA sequence: TGTGCCAGCTCACCAGCCACTAATGAAAAACTGTTTTTT. Amino acids: CASSPATNEKLFF. The chain combines TRBV18 with TRBJ1-4, with unresolved D. Germline CDR1 is KGHSH and CDR2 is LQKENI. The V end was cut by 2 bases, the J end by 2 bases, with 3 bases between. The CDR3 sequence is 13 residues long.